This TCR beta chain was retrieved from a study of cytomegalovirus exposure and HLA in healthy donors. General study points: Per published reports, the classifier diagnosed cytomegalovirus status with high specificity and sensitivity. In vitro data verified a few CMV-associated chains as specific for CMV antigens. Investigators reported over 150 TCR beta chains as tied to cytomegalovirus. A missense variant in DCLRE1C was later tied to TCR beta V- and J-gene trimming.

13 Jbeta primers and 60 Vbeta primers were used for the PCR. The repertoire was sequenced with immunoSEQ multiplex PCR; TCRdb's copy has only in-frame clones and lacks some. The table has roughly 120,000 clones, around four fifths seen once. Remarks on this clone: Its antigen remains unknown.

CDR1 and CDR2 (germline): MNHEY, SVGAGI. This CDR3 region has 14 residues. V lost 6 bases and J 0 bases, leaving 10 bases between the germline ends. The clonotype comes from a man aged 35 to 55 in good health and CMV-seronegative. The specimen was PBMCs. V usage is TRBV6-5 and J usage is TRBJ2-3; no clear D gene. The CDR3 sequence: CASSPETSTDTQYF. The DNA of the CDR3 is TGTGCCAGCAGCCCAGAGACTAGCACAGATACGCAGTATTTT.